This TCR beta chain was identified in a study of blood T cell repertoires in COVID-19. Study-wide context: COVID-19 samples from acute and convalescent phases originated in the United States, Italy and Spain. Nucleic acid was either cDNA or gDNA, and it came from T cells, B-cell-depleted T cells, or PBMCs.

Per the original data handling: Estimation of nucleated cell counts relied on the amplification of reference gene primers. TCRdb's copy holds only in-frame clones and misses some; the assay was immunoSEQ multiplex PCR. The DNA was the basis for D and trimming; V, J and clone size are from that table. In the table there are 180,000 or so clones, around nine tenths of which are singletons. V was pared by 0 bases and J by 2 bases, with 3 bases of the junction left unmatched. This CDR3 has 15 residues. Germline V gene sequence: CDR1 SGHTA, CDR2 FQGNSA. The TCR comes from a young woman who had recovered from COVID-19. The gene calls are TRBV7-2 and TRBJ2-7; 8 bases map to TRBD1. The sequenced sample was PBMCs or T cells enriched from blood (not recorded which). The CDR3 loop reads CASSLAWDRTYEQYF. CDR3 nucleotides: TGTGCCAGCAGCTTAGCTTGGGACAGGACCTACGAGCAGTACTTC.